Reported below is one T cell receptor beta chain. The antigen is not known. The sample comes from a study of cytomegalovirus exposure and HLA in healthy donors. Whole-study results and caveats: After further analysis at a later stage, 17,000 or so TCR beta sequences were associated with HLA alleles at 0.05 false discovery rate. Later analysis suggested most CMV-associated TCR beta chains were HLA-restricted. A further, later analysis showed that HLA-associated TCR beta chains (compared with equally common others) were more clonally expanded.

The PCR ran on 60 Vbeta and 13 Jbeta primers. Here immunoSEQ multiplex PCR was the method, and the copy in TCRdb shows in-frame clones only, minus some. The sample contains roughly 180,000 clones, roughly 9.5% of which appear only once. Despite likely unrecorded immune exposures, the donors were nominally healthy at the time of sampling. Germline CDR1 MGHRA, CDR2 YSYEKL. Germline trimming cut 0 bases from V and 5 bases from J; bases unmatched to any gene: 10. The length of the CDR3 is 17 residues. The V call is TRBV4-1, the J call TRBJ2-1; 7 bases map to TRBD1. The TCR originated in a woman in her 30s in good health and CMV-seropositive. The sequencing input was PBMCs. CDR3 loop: CASSQDRDRGFDNEQFF. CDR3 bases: TGCGCCAGCAGCCAAGATCGGGACAGAGGGTTCGACAATGAGCAGTTCTTC.